This T cell receptor beta chain is drawn from a study of shared clonotypes between healthy human individuals. TCRdb's table, derived via immunoSEQ multiplex PCR, lists solely in-frame clones and lacks some. The data show about 530,000 clones, with 90% to 96% seen just once and 0.06% held by the top ten. CDR1 and CDR2 from the germline V gene are MNHNY and SVGAGI (reference sequence). The V and J ends lost 5 bases and 8 bases respectively, with 12 bases between them. The CDR3 consists of 12 residues. This clonotype was obtained from a young woman in good health. The V and J genes are TRBV6-6 and TRBJ1-1; D might be TRBD1 (5 bases). Source material: naive CD4+ T cells sorted from blood. Sample subset: CD45RA+ positively selected. CDR3 nucleotide sequence: TGTGCCAGCAGTACCCAGGGCACAGAAGCTTTCTTT. It translates to CASSTQGTEAFF.